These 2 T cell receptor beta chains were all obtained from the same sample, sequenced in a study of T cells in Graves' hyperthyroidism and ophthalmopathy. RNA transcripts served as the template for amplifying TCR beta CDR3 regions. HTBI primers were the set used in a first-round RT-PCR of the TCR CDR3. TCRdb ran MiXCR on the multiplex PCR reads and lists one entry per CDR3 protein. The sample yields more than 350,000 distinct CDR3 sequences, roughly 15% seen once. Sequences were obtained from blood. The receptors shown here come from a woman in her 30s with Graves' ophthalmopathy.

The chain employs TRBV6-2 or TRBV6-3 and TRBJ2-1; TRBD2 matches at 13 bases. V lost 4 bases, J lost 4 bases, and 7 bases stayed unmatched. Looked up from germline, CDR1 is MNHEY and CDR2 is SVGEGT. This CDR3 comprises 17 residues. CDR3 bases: TGTGCCAGCAGTTTCCAACTAGCGGGGGGGGATTACAATGAGCAGTTCTTC. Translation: CASSFQLAGGDYNEQFF.

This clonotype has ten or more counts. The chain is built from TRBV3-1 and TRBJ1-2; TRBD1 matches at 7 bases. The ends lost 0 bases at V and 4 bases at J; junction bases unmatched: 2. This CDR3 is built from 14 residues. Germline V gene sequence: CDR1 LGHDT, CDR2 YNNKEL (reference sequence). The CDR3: CASSQEGQLYGYTF. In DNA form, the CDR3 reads TGTGCCAGCAGCCAAGAGGGACAGCTCTATGGCTACACCTTC.